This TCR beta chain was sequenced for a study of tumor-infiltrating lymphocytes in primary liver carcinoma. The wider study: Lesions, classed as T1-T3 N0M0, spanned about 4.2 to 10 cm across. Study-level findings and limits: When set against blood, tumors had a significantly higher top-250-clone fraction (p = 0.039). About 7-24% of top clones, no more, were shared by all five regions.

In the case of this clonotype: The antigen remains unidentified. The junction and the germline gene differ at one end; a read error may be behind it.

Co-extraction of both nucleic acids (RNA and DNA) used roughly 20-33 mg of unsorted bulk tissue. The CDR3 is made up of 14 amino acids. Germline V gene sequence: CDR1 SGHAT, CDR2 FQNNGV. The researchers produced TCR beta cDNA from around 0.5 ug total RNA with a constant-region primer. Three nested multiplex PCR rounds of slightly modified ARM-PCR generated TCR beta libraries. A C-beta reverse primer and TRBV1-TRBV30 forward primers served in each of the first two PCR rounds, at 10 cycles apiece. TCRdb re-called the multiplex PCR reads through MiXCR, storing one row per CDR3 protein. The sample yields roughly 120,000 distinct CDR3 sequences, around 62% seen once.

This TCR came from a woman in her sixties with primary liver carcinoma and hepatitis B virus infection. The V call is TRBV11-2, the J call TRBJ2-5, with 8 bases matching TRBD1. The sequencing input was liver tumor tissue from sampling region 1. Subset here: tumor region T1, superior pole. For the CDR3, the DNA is TGTGCCAGCAGGACAGGGGCCACTCAAGAGATCCAGTACTTC. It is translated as CASRTGATQEIQYF.